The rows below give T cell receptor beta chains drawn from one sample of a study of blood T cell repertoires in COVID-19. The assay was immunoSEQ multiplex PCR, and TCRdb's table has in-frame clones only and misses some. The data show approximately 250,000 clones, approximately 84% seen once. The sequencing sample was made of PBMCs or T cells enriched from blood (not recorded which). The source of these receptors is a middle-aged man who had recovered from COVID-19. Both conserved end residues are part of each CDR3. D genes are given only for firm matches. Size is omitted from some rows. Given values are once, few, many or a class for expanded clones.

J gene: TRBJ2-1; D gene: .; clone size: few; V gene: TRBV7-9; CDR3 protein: CASSSYQGLNNEQFF; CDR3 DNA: TGTGCCAGCAGCTCCTATCAGGGGCTTAACAATGAGCAGTTCTTC
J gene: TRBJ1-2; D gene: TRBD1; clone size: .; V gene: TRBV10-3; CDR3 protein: CATGTGDLYGYTF; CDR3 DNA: TGTGCCACCGGGACAGGCGATCTCTATGGCTACACCTTC
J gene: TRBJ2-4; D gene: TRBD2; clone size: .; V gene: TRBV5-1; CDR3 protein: CASSPNPSGGAKNIQYF; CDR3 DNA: TGCGCCAGCAGTCCCAACCCCAGCGGGGGAGCCAAAAACATTCAGTACTTC
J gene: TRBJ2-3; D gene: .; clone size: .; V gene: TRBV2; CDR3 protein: CASGRPADTQYF; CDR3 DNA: TGTGCCAGCGGGAGGCCCGCAGATACGCAGTATTTT
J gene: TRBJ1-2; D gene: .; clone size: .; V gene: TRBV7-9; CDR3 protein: CASSKEILYSYGYTF; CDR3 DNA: TGTGCCAGCAGCAAAGAAATCTTATACTCCTATGGCTACACCTTC
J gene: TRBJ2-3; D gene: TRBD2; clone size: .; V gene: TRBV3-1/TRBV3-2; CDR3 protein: CASLNGGSADTQYF; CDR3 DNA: TGTGCCAGCTTAAATGGCGGGAGCGCAGATACGCAGTATTTT
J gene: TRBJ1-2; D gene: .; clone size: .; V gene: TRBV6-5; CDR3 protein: CASASTKGGEDGYTF; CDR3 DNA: TGTGCCAGCGCCTCAACCAAAGGAGGTGAGGATGGCTACACCTTC
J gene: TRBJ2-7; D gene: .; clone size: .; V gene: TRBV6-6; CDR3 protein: CASSYSTSYEQYF; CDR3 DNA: TGTGCCAGCAGTTACTCGACTTCCTACGAGCAGTACTTC
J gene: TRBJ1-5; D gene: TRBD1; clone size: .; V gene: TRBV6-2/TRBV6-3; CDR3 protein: CASSWDRGGSNQPQHF; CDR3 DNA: TGTGCCAGCAGCTGGGACAGGGGCGGGAGCAATCAGCCCCAGCATTTT
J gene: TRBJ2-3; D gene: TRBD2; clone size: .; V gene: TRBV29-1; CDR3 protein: CSVEASGRLDTQYF; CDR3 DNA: TGCAGCGTTGAAGCTAGCGGGAGGTTAGATACGCAGTATTTT
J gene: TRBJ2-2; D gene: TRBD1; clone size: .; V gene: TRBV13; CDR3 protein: CASSWVKRQGDTGELFF; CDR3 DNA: TGTGCCAGCAGCTGGGTAAAGAGACAGGGTGACACCGGGGAGCTGTTTTTT
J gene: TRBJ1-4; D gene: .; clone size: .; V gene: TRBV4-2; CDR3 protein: CASSQEGRGLGEKLFF; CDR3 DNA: TGTGCCAGCAGCCAAGAAGGGAGAGGGTTAGGTGAAAAACTGTTTTTT
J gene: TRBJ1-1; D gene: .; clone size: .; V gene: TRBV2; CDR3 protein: CASSLMTPNTEAFF; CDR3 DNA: TGTGCCAGCAGTTTAATGACACCTAACACTGAAGCTTTCTTT
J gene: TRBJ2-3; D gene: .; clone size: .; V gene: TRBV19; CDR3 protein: CASSIARPDTQYF; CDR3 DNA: TGTGCCAGTAGTATAGCTAGACCAGATACGCAGTATTTT
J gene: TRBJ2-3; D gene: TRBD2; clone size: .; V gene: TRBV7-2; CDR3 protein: CASSLVRGGDTQYF; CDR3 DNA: TGTGCCAGCAGCTTAGTGCGGGGGGGAGATACGCAGTATTTT
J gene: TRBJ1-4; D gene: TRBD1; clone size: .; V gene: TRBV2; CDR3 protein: CASRAGTGQEKLFF; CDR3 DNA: TGTGCCAGCAGGGCTGGGACAGGGCAAGAAAAACTGTTTTTT
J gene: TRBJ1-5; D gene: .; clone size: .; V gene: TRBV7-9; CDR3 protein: CASSLATAGSNQPQHF; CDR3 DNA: TGTGCCAGCAGCTTAGCGACGGCAGGGTCCAATCAGCCCCAGCATTTT
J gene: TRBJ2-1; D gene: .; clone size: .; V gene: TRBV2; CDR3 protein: CASRERDNEQFF; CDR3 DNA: TGTGCCAGCAGGGAGCGGGACAATGAGCAGTTCTTC
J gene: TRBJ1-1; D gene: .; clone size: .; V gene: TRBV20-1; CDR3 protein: CSASIGSPNTEAFF; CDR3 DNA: TGCAGTGCTAGTATCGGGTCCCCGAACACTGAAGCTTTCTTT
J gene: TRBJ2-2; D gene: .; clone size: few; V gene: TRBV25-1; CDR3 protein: CASSEPPLGAGSTGELFF; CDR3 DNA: TGTGCCAGCAGTGAACCACCCCTGGGGGCAGGTAGCACCGGGGAGCTGTTTTTT
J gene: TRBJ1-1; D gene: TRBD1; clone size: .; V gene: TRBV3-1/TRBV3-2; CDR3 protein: CASSQATGANTEAFF; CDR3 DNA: TGTGCCAGCAGCCAAGCGACAGGGGCGAACACTGAAGCTTTCTTT
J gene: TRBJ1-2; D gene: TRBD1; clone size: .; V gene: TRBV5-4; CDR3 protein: CASSPGQGNGYTF; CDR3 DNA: TGTGCCAGCAGCCCGGGACAGGGTAATGGCTACACCTTC